A selection of T cell receptor beta chains follows, all from one sample in a study of T cell repertoires in cytomegalovirus infection. TCRdb re-derived calls from the reads in MiXCR, one entry per CDR3 protein. This sample has nearly 550,000 distinct CDR3 sequences, with about 15% found just once. Sequenced: CD8+ T cells from PBMCs. The source is a human donor in good health (CMV status not recorded). Some clones in this sample may be carry-over from other donors' samples. Each CDR3 is given with its conserved first and last residue. The D gene is left open where the match is weak. Clone sizes are given selectively: once, few, many, or a class where the clone is expanded.

v_call,j_call,d_call,clone_size,cdr3_aa,cdr3_nt
TRBV3-1,TRBJ1-1,TRBD1,.,CASSQVTGAEAFF,TGTGCCAGCAGCCAGGTGACAGGGGCGGAAGCTTTCTTT
TRBV4-2,TRBJ2-2,TRBD2,few,CASSQAPGLNTGELFF,TGTGCCAGCAGCCAAGCGCCGGGACTAAACACCGGGGAGCTGTTTTTT
TRBV2,TRBJ2-1,.,many,CASSDPLAGQYNEQFF,TGTGCCAGCAGTGATCCTCTTGCGGGTCAGTACAATGAGCAGTTCTTC
TRBV19,TRBJ2-1,TRBD2,many,CASSMATSVEQFF,TGTGCCAGTAGTATGGCGACTAGCGTTGAGCAGTTCTTC
TRBV19,TRBJ1-1,.,few,CASSIRGPRGNEAFF,TGTGCCAGTAGTATAAGAGGTCCGAGGGGAAATGAAGCTTTCTTT
TRBV19,TRBJ1-2,.,.,CASSIGGLGYTF,TGTGCCAGTAGTATCGGAGGGCTTGGCTACACCTTC
TRBV7-9,TRBJ2-5,.,few,CASSFRELWETQYF,TGTGCCAGCAGCTTTAGGGAGCTTTGGGAGACCCAGTACTTC
TRBV11-2,TRBJ2-3,.,many,CASSLGRGTTDTQYF,TGTGCCAGCAGCTTAGGACGGGGGACCACAGATACGCAGTATTTT
TRBV19,TRBJ2-7,TRBD2,few,CASSMGLASYEQYF,TGTGCCAGTAGTATGGGACTAGCGAGCTACGAGCAGTACTTC
TRBV7-9,TRBJ2-7,.,many,CASSLFEGGAAYEQYF,TGTGCCAGCAGCTTATTTGAGGGCGGGGCCGCCTACGAGCAGTACTTC
TRBV28,TRBJ1-5,TRBD1,many,CASSINRDRGRGGNQPQHF,TGTGCCAGCAGCATCAACCGGGACAGGGGGAGGGGAGGCAATCAGCCCCAGCATTTT
TRBV9,TRBJ2-2,TRBD2,.,CASSLRTSGGDNTGELFF,TGTGCCAGCAGCTTGAGGACTAGCGGGGGGGATAACACCGGGGAGCTGTTTTTT
TRBV27,TRBJ2-2,.,many,CASSSPGEGTGELFF,TGTGCCAGCAGTTCTCCAGGGGAGGGCACCGGGGAGCTGTTTTTT
TRBV7-8,TRBJ2-5,TRBD2,many,CASSLRLAGGGETQYF,TGTGCCAGCAGCTTGCGGTTAGCGGGGGGAGGAGAGACCCAGTACTTC
TRBV9,TRBJ1-2,.,.,CASSDGGHRGNENYGYTF,TGTGCCAGCAGCGACGGAGGACACCGGGGTAACGAAAACTATGGCTACACCTTC
TRBV7-2,TRBJ1-1,.,many,CASSPPPAEAFF,TGTGCCAGCAGCCCCCCCCCCGCTGAAGCTTTCTTT
TRBV5-6,TRBJ1-5,TRBD1,many,CASSFGTGKHVQHF,TGTGCCAGCAGCTTCGGGACAGGCAAACACGTCCAGCATTTT
TRBV27,TRBJ2-7,.,.,CASSRGLGNSYEQYF,TGTGCCAGCAGTCGAGGACTGGGGAATTCCTACGAGCAGTACTTC
TRBV7-9,TRBJ1-1,.,few,CASSPAGPGNTEAFF,TGTGCCAGCAGCCCCGCGGGACCCGGGAACACTGAAGCTTTCTTT
TRBV5-1,TRBJ2-3,TRBD2,many,CASSLAAGGLGDTQYF,TGCGCCAGCAGCTTGGCCGCGGGGGGCCTAGGAGATACGCAGTATTTT
TRBV12-3/TRBV12-4,TRBJ1-5,.,many,CASSFEGNQPQHF,TGTGCCAGCAGTTTTGAGGGCAACCAGCCCCAGCATTTT
TRBV12-3/TRBV12-4,TRBJ2-3,.,.,CASSSHYLELYTDTQYF,TGTGCCAGCAGTTCTCACTATCTCGAATTATACACAGATACGCAGTATTTT
TRBV7-6,TRBJ1-5,.,many,CASSLDRLTPQHF,TGTGCCAGCAGCTTGGACCGACTCACGCCCCAGCATTTT
TRBV7-6,TRBJ2-2,TRBD1,.,CASSSPLDRGYTGELFF,TGTGCCAGCAGCTCCCCTCTCGACAGGGGCTATACCGGGGAGCTGTTTTTT
TRBV19,TRBJ1-5,TRBD1,many,CASSPSRGGGQPQHF,TGTGCCAGTAGCCCATCACGAGGGGGCGGTCAGCCCCAGCATTTT
TRBV7-9,TRBJ2-7,TRBD1,.,CASSHPTGGEQYF,TGTGCCAGCAGCCACCCTACAGGGGGCGAGCAGTACTTC
TRBV28,TRBJ2-1,.,.,CASSLARPNLRISVNEQFF,TGTGCCAGCAGTTTGGCCAGACCAAACCTTCGGATTTCAGTCAATGAGCAGTTCTTC
TRBV19,TRBJ2-1,TRBD2,few,CASTPTSGSVGEQFF,TGTGCCAGTACCCCGACTAGCGGGAGCGTCGGTGAGCAGTTCTTC
TRBV7-9,TRBJ2-1,TRBD2,.,CASSWRTSGKSEQFF,TGTGCCAGCAGCTGGCGGACTAGCGGGAAAAGCGAGCAGTTCTTC
TRBV6-5,TRBJ2-3,.,many,CASSYGGTDTQYF,TGTGCCAGCAGTTATGGGGGCACAGATACGCAGTATTTT
TRBV5-1,TRBJ2-1,TRBD2,.,CASSWTTSGGYNEQFF,TGCGCCAGCAGCTGGACAACTAGCGGGGGGTACAATGAGCAGTTCTTC
TRBV7-3,TRBJ2-3,TRBD1,many,CASSWTGGATDTQYF,TGTGCCAGCAGCTGGACAGGGGGGGCGACAGATACGCAGTATTTT
TRBV6-2/TRBV6-3,TRBJ1-2,TRBD1,many,CASSYAGQARYGYTF,TGTGCCAGCAGTTACGCTGGACAGGCCCGCTATGGCTACACCTTC
TRBV19,TRBJ1-5,TRBD1,many,CASMKQGAQGGNQPQHF,TGTGCCAGTATGAAACAGGGGGCCCAAGGTGGCAATCAGCCCCAGCATTTT
TRBV7-8,TRBJ2-1,TRBD2,many,CASSFLSGLGYNEQFF,TGTGCCAGCAGCTTTTTGTCAGGACTAGGCTACAATGAGCAGTTCTTC
TRBV7-9,TRBJ2-1,.,.,CASSLVGQASRGEKFF,TGTGCCAGCAGCTTAGTTGGACAGGCCTCAAGGGGGGAGAAGTTCTTC
TRBV3-1,TRBJ2-7,.,few,CASSQDGTPDF,TGTGCCAGCAGCCAAGATGGGACTCCCGACTTC
TRBV19,TRBJ1-1,.,.,CASSIGWGNTEAFF,TGTGCCAGTAGTATAGGATGGGGGAACACTGAAGCTTTCTTT
TRBV9,TRBJ1-2,.,.,CASTLRENYGYTF,TGTGCCAGCACCCTTCGGGAGAACTATGGCTACACCTTC
TRBV15,TRBJ2-1,TRBD1,.,CATSGQGFGEQFF,TGTGCCACCAGCGGACAGGGTTTTGGTGAGCAGTTCTTC
TRBV6-2/TRBV6-3,TRBJ2-3,TRBD1,many,CASRLHGQGADTQYF,TGTGCCAGCAGACTACACGGGCAGGGGGCAGATACGCAGTATTTT
TRBV5-1,TRBJ2-7,.,few,CASSFRGAVGSYEQYF,TGCGCCAGCAGCTTCCGGGGAGCGGTTGGATCCTACGAGCAGTACTTC
TRBV5-5,TRBJ2-7,TRBD2,few,CASSEAGTMYEQYF,TGTGCCAGCAGCGAAGCCGGGACTATGTACGAGCAGTACTTC
TRBV11-2,TRBJ2-3,TRBD2,many,CASSLGTSKESATQYF,TGTGCCAGCAGCCTGGGGACTAGCAAAGAATCGGCTACGCAGTATTTT
TRBV12-3/TRBV12-4,TRBJ2-2,.,many,CASSPGILGGELFF,TGTGCCAGCAGTCCGGGGATCCTTGGGGGGGAGCTGTTTTTT
TRBV28,TRBJ2-7,.,.,CASSKQVFGVSEQYF,TGTGCCAGCAGTAAACAGGTTTTTGGGGTAAGCGAGCAGTACTTC
TRBV5-1,TRBJ2-3,TRBD2,.,CASSLAAGGTTDTQYF,TGCGCCAGCAGCTTGGCAGCGGGGGGAACCACAGATACGCAGTATTTT
TRBV6-6,TRBJ1-6,.,many,CASIPGRVNNSPLHF,TGTGCCAGCATCCCCGGGAGGGTCAATAATTCACCCCTCCACTTT
TRBV12-3/TRBV12-4,TRBJ2-1,.,many,CASSLPGNEQFF,TGTGCCAGCAGTTTACCAGGGAATGAGCAGTTCTTC
TRBV20-1,TRBJ1-5,TRBD1,.,CSAHTRDRVFGQPQHF,TGCAGTGCTCATACCCGGGACAGGGTCTTTGGGCAGCCCCAGCATTTT
TRBV4-1,TRBJ2-1,.,many,CASSLIKSRAKGFF,TGCGCCAGCAGCCTCATCAAAAGCAGGGCGAAGGGGTTCTTC
TRBV7-9,TRBJ2-7,.,many,CASMWDSGEQYF,TGTGCCAGCATGTGGGACTCCGGGGAGCAGTACTTC
TRBV7-3,TRBJ2-3,TRBD1,many,CASSLLPLPGQGEDTQYF,TGTGCCAGCAGCTTACTTCCTTTACCGGGACAGGGTGAAGATACGCAGTATTTT
TRBV6-6,TRBJ2-1,TRBD1,many,CASSPRTGLDNEQFF,TGTGCCAGCAGTCCCAGGACAGGGCTCGACAATGAGCAGTTCTTC
TRBV10-3,TRBJ1-4,.,.,CAISESGDEKLFF,TGTGCCATCAGTGAGTCAGGGGATGAAAAACTGTTTTTT
TRBV25-1,TRBJ1-2,.,.,CASSDPGRTTNYGYTF,TGTGCCAGCAGTGACCCCGGCAGGACCACCAACTATGGCTACACCTTC
TRBV27,TRBJ2-1,TRBD2,many,CASSLTSQSYNEQFF,TGTGCCAGCAGTTTGACTAGCCAGTCCTACAATGAGCAGTTCTTC